The present entry profiles one T cell receptor (beta chain) with its context. Its specificity is unknown. Being one base from a much bigger clone, this may be a read error. The data belong to a study of regulatory T cells in long-lasting Graves disease. The time point here: newly diagnosed GD, antithyroid drugs for less than 3 months. RNA from PBMCs was the source of the TCR library. A peripheral blood sample, roughly 9 milliliters in volume, was drawn into EDTA tubes. To make TCR beta libraries, researchers used iRepertoire HTBI primers and Arm-PCR of CDR3 regions. TCRdb re-called the multiplex PCR reads through MiXCR, storing one row per CDR3 protein. This table holds 350,000 to 450,000 distinct CDR3 sequences, approximately 15% found once. Germline V lookup: CDR1 LGHDT, CDR2 YNNKEL (reference sequence). The CDR3 length is 14 residues. Overall study findings and caveats: Favored gene segments in persistent disease were TRBV28, TRBJ1-2 and TRBJ2-5.

These data also featured in a second study, about T cells in Graves' hyperthyroidism and ophthalmopathy. That work contributes: Blood also contained most expanded thyroid clonotypes above 0.001. Classification by a 13 V-J model distinguished ophthalmopathy from stable hyperthyroidism.

The rearrangement links TRBV3-1 to TRBJ2-5, with D maybe TRBD2 (6 bases). This receptor was taken from a man aged 35 to 55 with Graves disease. The sample was peripheral blood mononuclear cells (PBMCs), taken at new diagnosis, from a patient treated with antithyroid drugs. CDR3 nucleotides: TGTGCCAGCAGCCACCGGGACTTCCAAGAGACCCAGCACTTC. It specifies CASSHRDFQETQHF.